The clone carrying this T cell receptor beta chain was seen ten or more times. The authors prepared the TCRbeta library with unique molecular identifiers. TCRdb ran MiXCR on the PCR reads and lists one entry per CDR3 protein. The sample contains about 350,000 distinct CDR3 sequences, roughly 14% of which appear only once. These data come from a study of T-cell reconstitution after alpha-beta-depleted transplantation in children. Germline V gene lookup returns CDR1 MNHEY and CDR2 SVGAGI. The ends were cut back, 2 bases at V and 3 bases at J, with 10 bases in the middle. This CDR3 comprises 14 residues.

The material was PBMCs, obtained from the stem cell graft. The receptor's source is a human donor who donated a stem cell graft to a child with Fanconi anemia. The rearrangement links TRBV6-5 to TRBJ1-1; D remains ambiguous. The CDR3 sequence: CASSYTRTHTEAFF. For the CDR3, the DNA is TGTGCCAGCAGTTACACCAGGACTCACACTGAAGCTTTCTTT.